This T cell receptor beta chain derives from a study of blood T cell repertoires in COVID-19. This clone was counted at least ten times. TCRdb's table, derived via immunoSEQ multiplex PCR, lists solely in-frame clones and lacks some. In the table there are roughly 310,000 clones, approximately 87% of which are singletons. Germline CDR1 and CDR2: LNHDA and SQIVND (reference sequence). The CDR3 sequence is 16 residues long. Losses at the gene ends were 7 bases for V and 1 base for J; bases not matched to a gene: 11. This TCR came from a woman between 50 and 59 years old with active or convalescent COVID-19. Sequencing input: peripheral blood. The chain couples TRBV19 to TRBJ1-2; 8 bases are shared with TRBD1. Written as DNA, the CDR3 is TGTGCCAGTACCGTGGGCGGGACAGGACTTAACTATGGCTACACCTTC. This translates into CASTVGGTGLNYGYTF.